The T cell receptor beta chain under discussion was sequenced for a study of Ad26.COV2.S vaccination and SARS-CoV-2 variants. The treatment: 19 received Ad26.COV2.S at low or high dose, single or two shots; roughly five received placebo; per-sample allocation not given. The samples date from day 63 after the first vaccine or placebo injection. Germline values: CDR1 GTSNPN, CDR2 SVGIG (reference sequence). This CDR3 contains 12 residues. The V gene lost 2 bases and the J gene lost 6 bases, with 11 bases spanning the gap. Generated by immunoSEQ multiplex PCR, the TCRdb table keeps only in-frame clones and is missing some. The profile covers 200,000 to 250,000 clones, with 88% appearing a single time and roughly 10% taken by the ten largest.

The receptor comes from a person between 18 and 65 years old who received the Ad26.COV2.S COVID-19 vaccine or a placebo. Specimen: peripheral blood, collected in a trial of Ad26.COV2.S vaccine versus placebo. This chain links TRBV30 with TRBJ2-7; D not certain. The DNA of the CDR3 is TGTGCCTGGAGTTACGGAAAGGCCGAGCAGTACTTC. Translating it yields CAWSYGKAEQYF.